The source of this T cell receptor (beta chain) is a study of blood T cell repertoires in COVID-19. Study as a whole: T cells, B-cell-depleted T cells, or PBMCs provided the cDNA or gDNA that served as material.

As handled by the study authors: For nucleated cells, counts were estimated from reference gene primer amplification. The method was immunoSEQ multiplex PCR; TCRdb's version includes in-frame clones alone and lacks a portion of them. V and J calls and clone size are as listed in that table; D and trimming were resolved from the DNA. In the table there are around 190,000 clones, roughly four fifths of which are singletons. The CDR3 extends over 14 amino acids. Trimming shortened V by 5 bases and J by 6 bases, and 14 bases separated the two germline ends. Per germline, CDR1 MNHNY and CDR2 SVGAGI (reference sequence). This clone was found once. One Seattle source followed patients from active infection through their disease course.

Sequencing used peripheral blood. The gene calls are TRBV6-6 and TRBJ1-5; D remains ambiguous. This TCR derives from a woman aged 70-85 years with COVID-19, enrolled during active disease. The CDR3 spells CASSLPGAGQPQHF. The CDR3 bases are TGTGCCAGCAGTCTCCCGGGTGCGGGTCAGCCCCAGCATTTT.